The entry that follows covers one TCR beta chain sequence. Germline V gene data show CDR1 as SQVTM and CDR2 as ANQGSEA. The V and J ends lost 8 bases and 8 bases, in that order; junction bases with no gene match: 14. This CDR3 has 13 amino acids. This entry comes from a study of blood T cell repertoires in COVID-19. Produced via immunoSEQ multiplex PCR; TCRdb's table is partial and in-frame only. Among some 120,000 clones listed, 79% were seen once. The material sequenced was peripheral blood. The TCR sequence derives from a man aged 35 to 55 with active or convalescent COVID-19. The chain has TRBV29-1 and TRBJ1-2; 7 nucleotides line up with TRBD1. This chain's CDR3 is CSSSRTGPDGYTF. CDR3 coding DNA: TGCAGCTCCTCCCGGACAGGTCCAGACGGCTACACCTTC.